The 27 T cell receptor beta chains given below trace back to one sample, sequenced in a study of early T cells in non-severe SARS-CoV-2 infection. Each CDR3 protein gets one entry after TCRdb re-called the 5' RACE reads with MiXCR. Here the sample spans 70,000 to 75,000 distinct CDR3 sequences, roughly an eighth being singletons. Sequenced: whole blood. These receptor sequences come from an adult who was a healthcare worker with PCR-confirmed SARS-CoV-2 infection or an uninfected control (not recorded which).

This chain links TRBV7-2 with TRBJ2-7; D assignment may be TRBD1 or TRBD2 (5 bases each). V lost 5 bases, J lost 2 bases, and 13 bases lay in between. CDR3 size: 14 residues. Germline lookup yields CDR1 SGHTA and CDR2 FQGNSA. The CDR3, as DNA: TGTGCCAGCAGCCTCCGGGACCGAACCTACGAGCAGTACTTC. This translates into CASSLRDRTYEQYF.

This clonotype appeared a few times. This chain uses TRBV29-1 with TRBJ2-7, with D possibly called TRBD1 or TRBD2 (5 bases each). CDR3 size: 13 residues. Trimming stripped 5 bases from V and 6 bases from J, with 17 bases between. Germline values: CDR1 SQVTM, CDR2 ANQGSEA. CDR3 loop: CSVKSRDRSEQYF. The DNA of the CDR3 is TGCAGCGTTAAATCCCGGGACCGCTCCGAGCAGTACTTC.

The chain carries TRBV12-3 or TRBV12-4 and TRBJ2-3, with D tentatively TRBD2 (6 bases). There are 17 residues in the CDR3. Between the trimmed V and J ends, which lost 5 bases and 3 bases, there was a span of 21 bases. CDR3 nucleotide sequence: TGTGCCAGCAGTATCAGTTACCAGCGGGCGGGGACAGATACGCAGTATTTT. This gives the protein CASSISYQRAGTDTQYF.

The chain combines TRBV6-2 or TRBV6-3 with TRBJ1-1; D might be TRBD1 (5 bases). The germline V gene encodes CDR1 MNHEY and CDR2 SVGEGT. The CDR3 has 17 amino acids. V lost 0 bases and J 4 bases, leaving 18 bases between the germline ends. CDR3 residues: CASSYSGDRIRGTEAFF. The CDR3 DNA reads TGTGCCAGCAGTTACTCGGGGGATCGGATTCGAGGCACTGAAGCTTTCTTT.

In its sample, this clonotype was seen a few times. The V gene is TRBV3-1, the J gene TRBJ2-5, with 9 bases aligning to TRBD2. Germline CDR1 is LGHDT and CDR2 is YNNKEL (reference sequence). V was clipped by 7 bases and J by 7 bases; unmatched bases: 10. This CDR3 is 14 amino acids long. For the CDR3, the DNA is TGTGCCAGCAACCCAAGCGGGGGGAGAGGGACCCAGTACTTC. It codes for CASNPSGGRGTQYF.

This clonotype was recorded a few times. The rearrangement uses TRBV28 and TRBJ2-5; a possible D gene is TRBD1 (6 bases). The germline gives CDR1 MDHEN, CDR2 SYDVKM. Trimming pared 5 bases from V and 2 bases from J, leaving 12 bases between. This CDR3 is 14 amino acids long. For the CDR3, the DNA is TGTGCCAGCAGTACCGGGACATATCAAGAGACCCAGTACTTC. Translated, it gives CASSTGTYQETQYF.

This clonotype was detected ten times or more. The DNA for the CDR3 is TGCAGTGCTTCTTCTTTCGGGACTAGCCGGGACAATGAGCAGTTCTTC. Protein sequence: CSASSFGTSRDNEQFF. V and J are TRBV20-1 and TRBJ2-1; TRBD2 matches at 9 bases. The CDR3 loop spans 16 amino acids. Losses at the gene ends were 5 bases for V and 5 bases for J; bases not matched to a gene: 13. Germline V gene data show CDR1 as DFQATT and CDR2 as SNEGSKA (reference sequence).

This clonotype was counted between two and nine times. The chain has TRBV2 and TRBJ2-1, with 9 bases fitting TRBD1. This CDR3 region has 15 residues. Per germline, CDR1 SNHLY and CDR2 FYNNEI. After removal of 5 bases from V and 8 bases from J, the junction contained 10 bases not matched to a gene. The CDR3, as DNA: TGTGCCAGCAGTAATGACAGGACAGGGGTCGATGAGCAGTTCTTC. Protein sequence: CASSNDRTGVDEQFF. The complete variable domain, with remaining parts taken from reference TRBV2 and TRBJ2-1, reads EPEVTQTPSHQVTQMGQEVILRCVPISNHLYFYWYRQILGQKVEFLVSFYNNEISEKSEIFDDQFSVERPDGSNFTLKIRSTKLEDSAMYFCASSNDRTGVDEQFFGPGTRLTVL.

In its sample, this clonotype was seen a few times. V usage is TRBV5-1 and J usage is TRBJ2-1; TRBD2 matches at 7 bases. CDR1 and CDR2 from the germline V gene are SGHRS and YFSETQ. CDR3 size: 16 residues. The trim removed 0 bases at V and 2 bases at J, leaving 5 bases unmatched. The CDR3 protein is CASSLEPLAAYNEQFF. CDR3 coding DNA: TGCGCCAGCAGCTTGGAGCCGCTAGCGGCCTACAATGAGCAGTTCTTC.

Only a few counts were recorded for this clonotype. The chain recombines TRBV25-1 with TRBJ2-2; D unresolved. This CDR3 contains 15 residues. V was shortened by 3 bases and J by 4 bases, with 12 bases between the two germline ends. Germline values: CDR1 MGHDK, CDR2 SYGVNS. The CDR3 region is CASSESRVGTGELFF. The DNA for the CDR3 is TGTGCCAGCAGTGAGAGTAGGGTGGGCACCGGGGAGCTGTTTTTT.

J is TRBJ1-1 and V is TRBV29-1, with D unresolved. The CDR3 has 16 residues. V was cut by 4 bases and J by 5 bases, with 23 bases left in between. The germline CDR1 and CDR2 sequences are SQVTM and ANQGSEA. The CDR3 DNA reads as TGCAGCGTTGCATATCTTGGTGGCAACCTGGGGACTGAAGCTTTCTTT. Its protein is CSVAYLGGNLGTEAFF.

CDR3 protein: CASRTGQGPSGELFF. In DNA, the CDR3 is TGTGCCAGCAGAACCGGACAGGGGCCGTCCGGGGAGCTGTTTTTT. The chain uses TRBV12-3 or TRBV12-4 and TRBJ2-2; 9 bases are a match to TRBD1. CDR3 length: 15 amino acids. V lost 6 bases to trimming and J lost 6 bases; unmatched junction nucleotides: 8.

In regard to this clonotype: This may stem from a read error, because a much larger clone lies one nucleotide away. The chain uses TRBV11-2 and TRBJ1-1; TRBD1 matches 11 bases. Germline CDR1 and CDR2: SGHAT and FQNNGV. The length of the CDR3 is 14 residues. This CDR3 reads CASSLFGQGADAFF. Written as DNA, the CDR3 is TGTGCCAGCAGCTTATTCGGACAGGGGGCTGACGCTTTCTTT.

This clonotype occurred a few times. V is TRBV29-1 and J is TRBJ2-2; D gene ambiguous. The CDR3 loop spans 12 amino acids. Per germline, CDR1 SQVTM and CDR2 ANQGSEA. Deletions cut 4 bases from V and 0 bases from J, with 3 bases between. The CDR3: CSVGPNTGELFF. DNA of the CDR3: TGCAGCGTTGGGCCGAACACCGGGGAGCTGTTTTTT.

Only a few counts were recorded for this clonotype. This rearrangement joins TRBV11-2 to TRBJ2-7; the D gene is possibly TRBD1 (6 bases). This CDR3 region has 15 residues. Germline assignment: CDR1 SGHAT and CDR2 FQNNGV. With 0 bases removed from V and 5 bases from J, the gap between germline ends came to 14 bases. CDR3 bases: TGTGCCAGCAGCTTAGATTTGGGGGCAGGAAACGAGCAGTACTTC. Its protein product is CASSLDLGAGNEQYF.

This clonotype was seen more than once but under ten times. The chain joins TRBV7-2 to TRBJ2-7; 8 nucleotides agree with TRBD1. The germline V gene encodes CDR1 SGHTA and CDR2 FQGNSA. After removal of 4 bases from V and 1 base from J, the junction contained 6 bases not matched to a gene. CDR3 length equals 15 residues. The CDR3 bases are TGTGCCAGCAGCTCCCCTGGACAGGGATCCTACGAGCAGTACTTC. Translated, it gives CASSSPGQGSYEQYF.

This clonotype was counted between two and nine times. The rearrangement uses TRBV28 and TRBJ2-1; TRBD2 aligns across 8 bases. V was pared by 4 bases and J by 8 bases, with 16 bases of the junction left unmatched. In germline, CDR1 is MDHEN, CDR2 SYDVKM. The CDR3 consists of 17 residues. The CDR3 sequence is CASSSVSSSGVRHEQFF. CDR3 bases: TGTGCCAGCAGTTCAGTGAGCAGTAGCGGGGTTAGGCATGAGCAGTTCTTC. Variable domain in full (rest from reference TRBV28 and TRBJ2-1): DVKVTQSSRYLVKRTGEKVFLECVQDMDHENMFWYRQDPGLGLRLIYFSYDVKMKEKGDIPEGYSVSREKKERFSLILESASTNQTSMYLCASSSVSSSGVRHEQFFGPGTRLTVL.

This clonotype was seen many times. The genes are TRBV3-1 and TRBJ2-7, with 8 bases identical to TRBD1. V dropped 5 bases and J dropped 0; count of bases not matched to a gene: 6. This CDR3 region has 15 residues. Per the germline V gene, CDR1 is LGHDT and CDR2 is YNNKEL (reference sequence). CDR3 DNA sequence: TGTGCCAGCAGCTCCCGGGACAGGAGCTCCTACGAGCAGTACTTC. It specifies CASSSRDRSSYEQYF.

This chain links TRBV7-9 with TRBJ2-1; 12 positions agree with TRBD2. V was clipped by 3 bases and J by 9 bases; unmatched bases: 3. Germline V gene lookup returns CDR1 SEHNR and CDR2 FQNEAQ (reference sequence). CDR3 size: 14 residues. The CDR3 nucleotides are TGTGCCAGCAGCTTGCTAGCGGGGGGGTTTGAGCAGTTCTTC. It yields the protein CASSLLAGGFEQFF.

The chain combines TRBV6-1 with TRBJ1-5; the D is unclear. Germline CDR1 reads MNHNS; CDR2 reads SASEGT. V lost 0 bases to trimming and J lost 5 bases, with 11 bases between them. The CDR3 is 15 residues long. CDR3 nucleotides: TGTGCCAGCAGTGAAGCTGGCCTGCGATATCAGCCCCAGCATTTT. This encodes CASSEAGLRYQPQHF.

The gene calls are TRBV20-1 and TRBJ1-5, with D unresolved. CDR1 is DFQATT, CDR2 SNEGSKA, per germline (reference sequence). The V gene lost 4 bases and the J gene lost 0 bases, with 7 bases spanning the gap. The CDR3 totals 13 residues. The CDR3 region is CSATPYSNQPQHF. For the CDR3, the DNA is TGCAGTGCTACCCCGTATAGCAATCAGCCCCAGCATTTT.

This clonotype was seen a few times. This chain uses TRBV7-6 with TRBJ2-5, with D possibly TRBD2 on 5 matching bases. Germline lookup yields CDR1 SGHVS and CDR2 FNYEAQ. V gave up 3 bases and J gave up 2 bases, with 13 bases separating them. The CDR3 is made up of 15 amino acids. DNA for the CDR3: TGTGCCAGCAGCTTGGCCCGGACTCCTCAAGAGACCCAGTACTTC. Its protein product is CASSLARTPQETQYF.

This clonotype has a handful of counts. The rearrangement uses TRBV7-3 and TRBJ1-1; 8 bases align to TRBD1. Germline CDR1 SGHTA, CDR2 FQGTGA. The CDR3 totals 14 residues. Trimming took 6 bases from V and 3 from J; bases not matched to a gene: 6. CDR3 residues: CASSEDRGYTEAFF. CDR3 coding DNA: TGTGCCAGCAGTGAAGACAGGGGTTACACTGAAGCTTTCTTT.

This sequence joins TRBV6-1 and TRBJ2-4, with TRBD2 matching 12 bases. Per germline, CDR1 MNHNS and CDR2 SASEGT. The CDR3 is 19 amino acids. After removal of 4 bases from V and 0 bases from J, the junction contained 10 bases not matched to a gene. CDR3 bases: TGTGCCAGCAGTGTCCATCCCGGGACTAGCGGGCTAGCCAAAAACATTCAGTACTTC. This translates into CASSVHPGTSGLAKNIQYF.

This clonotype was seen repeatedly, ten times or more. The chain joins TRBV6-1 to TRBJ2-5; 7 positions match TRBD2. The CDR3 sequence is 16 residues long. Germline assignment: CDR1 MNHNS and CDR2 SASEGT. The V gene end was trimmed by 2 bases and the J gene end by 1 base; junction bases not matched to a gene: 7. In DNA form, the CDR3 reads TGTGCCAGCAGTGAACGGGAGCGGGGACTCCAAGAGACCCAGTACTTC. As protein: CASSERERGLQETQYF.

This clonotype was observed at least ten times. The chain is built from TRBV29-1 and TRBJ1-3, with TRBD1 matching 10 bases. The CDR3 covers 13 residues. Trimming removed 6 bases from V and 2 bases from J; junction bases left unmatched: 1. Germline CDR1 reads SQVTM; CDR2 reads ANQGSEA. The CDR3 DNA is TGCAGCGTGGGGACAGGGGCTGGAAACACCATATATTTT. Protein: CSVGTGAGNTIYF.

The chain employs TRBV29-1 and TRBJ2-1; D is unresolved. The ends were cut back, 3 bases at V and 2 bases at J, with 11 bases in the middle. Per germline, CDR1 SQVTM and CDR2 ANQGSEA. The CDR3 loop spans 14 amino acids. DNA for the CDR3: TGCAGCGTTGAGACTCGCCTAACCTACAATGAGCAGTTCTTC. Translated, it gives CSVETRLTYNEQFF.